The 27 T cell receptor beta chains listed next were all sequenced from one sample in a study of Ad26.COV2.S vaccination and SARS-CoV-2 variants. This sample's treatment: some 20 received Ad26.COV2.S at low or high dose, single or two shots; 5 received placebo; per-sample allocation not given. On day 63 after the first injection, vaccine and placebo recipients gave samples. Clones were sequenced by immunoSEQ multiplex PCR, and TCRdb holds only the in-frame ones, with some missing. This sample yields 500,000 or so clones, of which roughly nine tenths are seen a single time; 2% to 3% belongs to the top ten. The sequences come from peripheral blood, collected in a trial of Ad26.COV2.S vaccine versus placebo. Receptor source: a person aged 18-65 years who received the Ad26.COV2.S COVID-19 vaccine or a placebo.

The genes are TRBV5-1 and TRBJ1-2, with D uncertain. Germline lookup yields CDR1 SGHRS and CDR2 YFSETQ. Between the trimmed V and J ends, which lost 0 bases and 5 bases, there was a span of 11 bases. CDR3 length: 14 residues. Here the CDR3 reads CASSLEPGYYGYTF. CDR3 nucleotides: TGCGCCAGCAGCTTGGAACCCGGTTATTATGGCTACACCTTC.

The CDR3 is CASSPRGQGYSPLHF. The CDR3 DNA follows: TGTGCCAGCAGCCCTAGGGGCCAGGGGTATTCACCCCTCCACTTT. The chain is built from TRBV28 and TRBJ1-6; D may be TRBD1 (6 bases). V was pared by 6 bases and J by 8 bases, with 17 bases between. This CDR3 contains 15 residues. The germline gives CDR1 MDHEN, CDR2 SYDVKM.

This clone was seen a single time. This chain connects TRBV6-6 to TRBJ2-6; D is uncertain. CDR1 MNHNY and CDR2 SVGAGI come from the germline V gene (reference sequence). Trimming cost V 5 bases and J 0 bases, with 14 bases left between them. CDR3 size: 17 residues. CDR3 sequence reads: CASSQRRSNSGANVLTF. CDR3 nucleotides: TGTGCCAGCAGTCAACGACGAAGTAACTCTGGGGCCAACGTCCTGACTTTC.

This chain uses TRBV7-2 with TRBJ2-7, with D possibly matching TRBD2 (6 bases). Germline V gives CDR1 SGHTA, CDR2 FQGNSA. The CDR3 is made up of 15 amino acids. The V and J ends lost 5 bases and 5 bases respectively, with 19 bases between them. CDR3 residues: CASSRRGLGMDEQYF. The CDR3 nucleotides are TGTGCCAGCAGCCGGCGGGGACTTGGAATGGACGAGCAGTACTTC.

The gene calls are TRBV2 and TRBJ2-3; 10 bases line up with TRBD2. The CDR3 consists of 14 residues. V was pared by 6 bases and J by 3 bases, with 3 bases of the junction left unmatched. Germline V gene lookup returns CDR1 SNHLY and CDR2 FYNNEI. CDR3 DNA: TGTGCCAGCAGAACTAGCGGGGAAACAGATACGCAGTATTTT. Its protein is CASRTSGETDTQYF.

V gene TRBV12-3 or TRBV12-4 combines with J gene TRBJ2-7; D is possibly TRBD1 (6 bases). The CDR3 runs 13 residues. Trimming left V 6 bases short and J 5 bases short, with 14 bases between. As DNA, the CDR3 is TGTGCCAGCAGGGAACAGGGATCGAACGAGCAGTACGTC. Translation gives CASREQGSNEQYV.

V and J are TRBV27 and TRBJ1-1, with D perhaps matching TRBD1 (6 bases). The V gene's germline CDR1 is MNHEY and CDR2 SMNVEV (reference sequence). The CDR3 length is 12 residues. V lost 8 bases and J lost 4, with 11 bases in between. The DNA of the CDR3 is TGTGCCAGCCAGGGGCTACGCACTGAAGCTTTCTTT. This sequence encodes CASQGLRTEAFF.

The chain joins TRBV6-5 to TRBJ2-2, with D possibly matching TRBD2 (5 bases). In germline, CDR1 is MNHEY, CDR2 SVGAGI. Trimming stripped 2 bases from V and 6 bases from J, with 16 bases between. The CDR3 sequence is 16 residues long. In DNA form, the CDR3 reads TGTGCCAGCAGTTACAGCCCGGGGATGGGCGCCGGGGAGCTGTTTTTT. It is translated as CASSYSPGMGAGELFF.

This clone was found once. The chain has TRBV5-8 and TRBJ1-4; 9 bases are shared with TRBD1. The V segment lost 4 bases and the J segment 0 bases; nucleotides outside the gene matches: 4. CDR3 length: 16 amino acids. Germline CDR1 reads SGHTS; CDR2 reads YDEGEE. DNA of the CDR3: TGTGCCAGCAGCATCTGGACAGGGGCAACTAATGAAAAACTGTTTTTT. It yields the protein CASSIWTGATNEKLFF. Based on the CDR3 plus reference TRBV5-8 and TRBJ1-4, the full variable domain is EAGVTQSPTHLIKTRGQQATLRCSPISGHTSVYWYQQALGLGLQFLLWYDEGEERNRGNFPPRFSGRQFPNYSSELNVNALELEDSALYLCASSIWTGATNEKLFFGSGTQLSVL.

The chain employs TRBV3-1 (or the pseudogene TRBV3-2) and TRBJ2-7; 9 bases line up with TRBD1. Per germline, CDR1 LGHDT and CDR2 YNNKEL (reference sequence). Losses at the gene ends were 3 bases for V and 3 bases for J; bases not matched to a gene: 6. CDR3 length: 15 residues. CDR3: CASSQRGTGIYEQYF. DNA of the CDR3: TGTGCCAGCAGCCAGCGGGGGACAGGGATCTACGAGCAGTACTTC.

With respect to this clone: At the DNA level, this CDR3 is encoded by other sequences in the same sample as well. V usage is TRBV7-9 and J usage is TRBJ1-3; D is uncertain. CDR1 is SEHNR, CDR2 FQNEAQ, per germline (reference sequence). CDR3 length: 13 residues. The germline V and J ends were trimmed by 2 bases and 2 bases, with 4 bases remaining between them. DNA for the CDR3: TGTGCCAGCAGCTTAACAACTGGAAACACCATATATTTT. Translating gives CASSLTTGNTIYF.

The chain combines TRBV19 with TRBJ1-2, with unresolved D. The V gene's germline CDR1 is LNHDA and CDR2 SQIVND (reference sequence). CDR3 length: 15 amino acids. V lost 6 bases to trimming and J lost 1 base, with 15 bases between them. The CDR3 sequence: CASRRVAAGNYGYTF. The CDR3 DNA reads TGTGCCAGTAGGCGGGTGGCAGCCGGTAACTATGGCTACACCTTC.

J is TRBJ2-1 and V is TRBV7-3, with TRBD2 matching over 16 bases. The CDR3 covers 19 residues. Per the germline V gene, CDR1 is SGHTA and CDR2 is FQGTGA. V dropped 3 bases and J dropped 0; count of bases not matched to a gene: 5. As DNA, the CDR3 is TGTGCCAGCAGCTTGGGACTAGCGGGAGGGAGAAGCTCCTACAATGAGCAGTTCTTC. Protein product: CASSLGLAGGRSSYNEQFF.

The CDR3 loop is CASSFGGAGNTIYF. DNA of the CDR3: TGTGCCAGCAGCTTCGGGGGGGCTGGAAACACCATATATTTT. This rearrangement joins TRBV7-2 to TRBJ1-3; D possibly corresponds to TRBD1 (5 bases). The CDR3 covers 14 residues. Germline values: CDR1 SGHTA, CDR2 FQGNSA. V was shortened by 3 bases and J by 2 bases, with 8 bases between the two germline ends.

The CDR3 DNA reads TGCGCCAGCAGCCAAGGAAGGGGCACCGGGGAGCTGTTTTTT. Its protein product is CASSQGRGTGELFF. V is TRBV4-3 and J is TRBJ2-2; a weak D match, TRBD1 (5 bases). V lost 1 base and J lost 4, with 7 bases in between. Germline V CDR1 and CDR2: LGHNA, YSLEER. This CDR3 has 14 residues.

The rearrangement links TRBV15 to TRBJ1-1; D unclear. V was cut by 2 bases and J by 11 bases, with 18 bases left in between. Germline loops: CDR1 LNHNV, CDR2 YYDKDF (reference sequence). The CDR3 loop spans 14 amino acids. CDR3 in amino acids: CATSRRVHSGEAFF. Here the CDR3 DNA reads TGTGCCACCAGCAGAAGGGTTCACTCGGGTGAGGCTTTCTTT.

The chain carries TRBV5-4 and TRBJ2-5, with TRBD1 matching over 7 bases. CDR3 length: 14 residues. After removal of 3 bases from V and 5 bases from J, the junction contained 7 bases not matched to a gene. Germline CDR1 reads SGHNT; CDR2 reads YYREEE (reference sequence). The CDR3 nucleotides are TGTGCCAGCAGCTGGACAGGTTCCGAGGAGACCCAGTACTTC. It specifies CASSWTGSEETQYF.

The chain joins TRBV7-2 to TRBJ1-5; D is possibly TRBD1 (6 bases). V was pared by 2 bases and J by 7 bases, with 18 bases between. In germline, CDR1 is SGHTA, CDR2 FQGNSA. The CDR3 totals 16 residues. The CDR3 coding sequence is TGTGCCAGCAGCTTATTGGGAGGGGGGGCCGAGCAGCCCCAGCATTTT. Its protein product is CASSLLGGGAEQPQHF.

V gene TRBV21-1 combines with J gene TRBJ1-5. TRBV21-1 is marked as a pseudogene. This CDR3 is 12 amino acids long. CDR3 nucleotide sequence: TGTGCCAGCGGGGGGGGATATCAGCCCCAGCATTTT. Its protein is CASGGGYQPQHF.

The CDR3 loop reads CASSPEGRLTTEQYF. In nucleotides, the CDR3 is TGTGCCAGCTCACCAGAGGGAAGACTTACTACCGAGCAGTACTTC. The chain recombines TRBV18 with TRBJ2-7, with a possible D match to TRBD2 (5 bases). The V end was cut by 2 bases, the J end by 6 bases, with 17 bases between. CDR3 length: 15 residues. Germline V gives CDR1 KGHSH, CDR2 LQKENI.

The DNA for the CDR3 is TGCGCCAGCAGCCCTCGGGGGACAGGGTACAACGAGCAGTACTTC. Translating it yields CASSPRGTGYNEQYF. The chain uses TRBV5-1 and TRBJ2-7, with 9 bases that match TRBD1. V lost 4 bases and J lost 5; bases outside the gene matches: 10. The CDR3 length is 15 residues. Germline V gives CDR1 SGHRS, CDR2 YFSETQ.

The rearrangement links TRBV4-3 to TRBJ1-2, with D tentatively TRBD1 (6 bases). The CDR3 totals 16 residues. Trimming took off 0 bases at V and 0 bases at J, with 11 bases between the two ends. Germline values: CDR1 LGHNA, CDR2 YSLEER. The CDR3, as DNA: TGCGCCAGCAGCCAAGACATGGACAGCCCTAACTATGGCTACACCTTC. This sequence encodes CASSQDMDSPNYGYTF.

Comments on this clone: Other nucleotide sequences in the sample specify the same CDR3. The V gene is TRBV7-2, the J gene TRBJ2-1, with TRBD1 matching over 7 bases. The V gene end was trimmed by 5 bases and the J gene end by 1 base; junction bases not matched to a gene: 2. CDR1 and CDR2 from the germline V gene are SGHTA and FQGNSA. The CDR3 has 14 amino acids. The CDR3 loop is CASSRDRSYNEQFF. The CDR3 nucleotides read TGTGCCAGCAGCCGGGACAGATCCTACAATGAGCAGTTCTTC.

V gene TRBV19 combines with J gene TRBJ1-1; 10 bases are shared with TRBD1. The CDR3 is made up of 16 amino acids. Germline values: CDR1 LNHDA, CDR2 SQIVND (reference sequence). J gave up 4 bases and V 8 bases, and 13 bases lay outside the gene matches. The DNA of the CDR3 is TGTGCCAGTGCAGGTCCGGGACAGGGGTTGGGCACTGAAGCTTTCTTT. It yields the protein CASAGPGQGLGTEAFF.

The V gene is TRBV6-2 or TRBV6-3, the J gene TRBJ2-3; D is perhaps TRBD2 (5 bases). The CDR3 covers 16 residues. Germline loops: CDR1 MNHEY, CDR2 SVGEGT. Trimming left V 2 bases short and J 0 bases short, with 12 bases between. The CDR3 reads CASSYGVGGSTDTQYF. The CDR3 nucleotides read TGTGCCAGCAGTTACGGGGTCGGCGGGAGCACAGATACGCAGTATTTT.

This chain connects TRBV18 to TRBJ1-6; 9 positions match TRBD1. CDR1 KGHSH and CDR2 LQKENI come from the germline V gene. The CDR3 runs to 14 residues. V dropped 8 bases and J dropped 7; count of bases not matched to a gene: 6. The CDR3 loop reads CASGPTGGNSPLHF. CDR3 DNA: TGTGCCAGCGGGCCGACAGGGGGAAATTCACCCCTCCACTTT.

CDR3 sequence (DNA): TGCAGTGCTAGTGTCGACGGGAGTGCCACAGATACGCAGTATTTT. Its translation is CSASVDGSATDTQYF. The genes are TRBV20-1 and TRBJ2-3; TRBD2 might be the D (6 bases). Germline V CDR1 and CDR2: DFQATT, SNEGSKA (reference sequence). The V end lost 3 bases, the J end lost 2 bases, and 15 bases lay between the germline ends. The length of the CDR3 is 15 residues.